These T cell receptor beta chains were read from a single sample in a study of cytomegalovirus exposure and HLA in healthy donors. TCRdb keeps only in-frame clones here, not all; method: immunoSEQ multiplex PCR. The sample lists roughly 70,000 clones, roughly 70% seen once, with roughly an eighth in the top ten. The sequencing sample was made of PBMCs. These receptors were collected from a man aged 70-80 years in good health and CMV-seronegative. CDR3s include the opening cysteine and the closing phenylalanine or tryptophan. D genes are given only for firm matches. The size entry is marked missing in some rows and otherwise reads once, few, many or a size class.

D | size | J | V | length | DNA | CDR3
NA | NA | TRBJ2-7 | TRBV18 | 14 | TGTGCCAGCTCACCACCGGGGCTCTCCTACGAGCAGTACTTC | CASSPPGLSYEQYF
TRBD1 | NA | TRBJ2-2 | TRBV15 | 17 | TGTGCCACCAGCAGACCGGGACAGGGGTATGACACCGGGGAGCTGTTTTTT | CATSRPGQGYDTGELFF
TRBD1 | NA | TRBJ1-1 | TRBV5-4 | 13 | TGTGCCAGCAGCTTGACAGGGGAGACTGAAGCCTTCTTT | CASSLTGETEAFF
NA | NA | TRBJ1-2 | TRBV2 | 12 | TGTGCCAGCAGTGAGGACAGCTATGGCTACACCTTC | CASSEDSYGYTF
NA | NA | TRBJ2-7 | TRBV30 | 14 | TGTGCCTGGAGTGTATGGCAGGGCCCCTACGAGCAGTACTTC | CAWSVWQGPYEQYF
NA | NA | TRBJ2-3 | TRBV10-1 | 16 | TGCGCCAGCAGTGAGTCGGCAGCCGGGGTTAGAGATACGCAGTATTTT | CASSESAAGVRDTQYF
TRBD1 | NA | TRBJ2-2 | TRBV7-6 | 15 | TGTGCCAGCAGCTTGCAACAGGGGGTCCCCGGGGAGCTGTTTTTT | CASSLQQGVPGELFF
NA | NA | TRBJ1-3 | TRBV7-9 | 14 | TGTTCCAGCAGCTTATCAGTCTCTGGAAACACCATATATTTT | CSSSLSVSGNTIYF
TRBD1 | NA | TRBJ1-5 | TRBV4-1 | 19 | TGCGCCAGCAGCCAAGGGGTTATAAGGTCGGGACAGATTAATCAGCCCCAGCATTTT | CASSQGVIRSGQINQPQHF
NA | NA | TRBJ1-6 | TRBV10-3 | 18 | TGTGCCATCAGTGACCGAGTGGGGAGGAGAGATAGTAATTCACCCCTCCACTTT | CAISDRVGRRDSNSPLHF
NA | NA | TRBJ1-3 | TRBV7-9 | 16 | TGTTCCAGCAGCTCCAATTGGCTGCCCTCTGGAAACACCATATATTTT | CSSSSNWLPSGNTIYF
TRBD2 | NA | TRBJ2-2 | TRBV27 | 15 | TGTGCCAGCAGTCTAGCGGGGGTGAACACCGGGGAGCTGTTTTTT | CASSLAGVNTGELFF
NA | NA | TRBJ2-5 | TRBV7-9 | 14 | TGTGCCAGCAGCCCTCGGACATTTCAAGAGACCCAGTACTTC | CASSPRTFQETQYF
NA | NA | TRBJ1-1 | TRBV4-3 | 14 | TGCGCCAGCAAAAAGGGCAGGGCCTCCACTGAAGCTTTCTTT | CASKKGRASTEAFF
NA | NA | TRBJ1-4 | TRBV19 | 15 | TGTGCCAGTAGTATGTCGACAGTAGAAAATGAAAAACTGTTTTTT | CASSMSTVENEKLFF
NA | NA | TRBJ1-5 | TRBV6-7 | 16 | TGTGCCAGCAGTGAAAGGGCAGGGGATAGCAATCAGCCCCAGCATTTT | CASSERAGDSNQPQHF
TRBD1 | few | TRBJ1-1 | TRBV4-1 | 17 | TGCGCCAGCAGCCACCTCATCAGGAGACAGGGAGGAACTGAAGCTTTCTTT | CASSHLIRRQGGTEAFF
NA | once | TRBJ2-2 | TRBV9 | 14 | TGTGCCAGCAGCGTAGAAGGGGGGGCCGGGGAGCTGTTTTTT | CASSVEGGAGELFF
NA | NA | TRBJ1-1 | TRBV7-2 | 14 | TGTGCCAGCAGCTTAGGTTATTCGTTCTCTGAAGCTTTCTTT | CASSLGYSFSEAFF
TRBD1 | NA | TRBJ2-7 | TRBV7-9 | 15 | TGTGCCAGCAGCGCCCCGGGACAGGGCACCTACGAGCAGTACTTC | CASSAPGQGTYEQYF
NA | NA | TRBJ2-7 | TRBV28 | 15 | TGTGCCATCATCGGAAACCTAGGATCGTCCTACGAGCAGTACTTC | CAIIGNLGSSYEQYF
TRBD2 | once | TRBJ2-3 | TRBV10-1 | 15 | TGCGCCAGCAGTGAGGGACTAGCCGGGACAGATACGCAGTATTTT | CASSEGLAGTDTQYF
NA | once | TRBJ1-2 | TRBV29-1 | 14 | TGCAGCGTTGCGGTAAAGGGAGCTAACTATGGCTACACCTTC | CSVAVKGANYGYTF
NA | NA | TRBJ1-4 | TRBV20-1 | 11 | TGCAGTGCTAGAAACGGTGAAAAACTGTTTTTT | CSARNGEKLFF
NA | NA | TRBJ2-7 | TRBV7-2 | 15 | TGTGCCAGCAGCTTACAGGGTTTAGGGCCCAACGAGCAGTACTTC | CASSLQGLGPNEQYF
NA | NA | TRBJ2-7 | TRBV27 | 14 | TGTGCCAGCAGAAGAGTAGGGGTTCCCTACGAGCAGTACTTC | CASRRVGVPYEQYF
NA | NA | TRBJ2-3 | TRBV9 | 14 | TGTGCCAGCAGCGTAGTAACAGAATCAGATACGCAGTATTTT | CASSVVTESDTQYF
TRBD1 | few | TRBJ1-2 | TRBV6-6 | 16 | TGTGCCAGCAGTTCCTCGGGGGGGACAGGGGTGAGGAGCTACACCTTC | CASSSSGGTGVRSYTF
NA | NA | TRBJ2-1 | TRBV7-9 | 17 | TGTGCCAGCAGCCAGGGGGGCAGGGGAGGCCTCAACAATGAGCAGTTCTTC | CASSQGGRGGLNNEQFF
TRBD1 | NA | TRBJ1-2 | TRBV7-9 | 16 | TGTGCCAGCAGCTCGTCCCCGGGACAGGGGTCCTATGGCTACACCTTC | CASSSSPGQGSYGYTF
NA | NA | TRBJ2-7 | TRBV5-5 | 18 | TGTGCCAGCAGCTTGACGCTACGAACCAGGGGAAGCTCCTACGAGCAGTACTTC | CASSLTLRTRGSSYEQYF
TRBD1 | NA | TRBJ1-2 | TRBV7-2 | 12 | TGTGCCAGCACCCGGACAGGTGACGGCTACACCTTC | CASTRTGDGYTF
NA | NA | TRBJ2-7 | TRBV5-6 | 15 | TGTGCCAGCAGCCTATATACAATAGGGGCCTACGAGCAGTACTTC | CASSLYTIGAYEQYF
TRBD2 | once | TRBJ2-5 | TRBV27 | 15 | TGTGCCAGCTCCTCCCTAGCGGGGGGGGAGGAGACCCAGTACTTC | CASSSLAGGEETQYF
TRBD1 | few | TRBJ2-7 | TRBV18 | 14 | TGTGCCAGCTCACCCTCCTGGGACAGCTACGAGCAGTACTTC | CASSPSWDSYEQYF
TRBD1 | NA | TRBJ2-7 | TRBV19 | 16 | TGTGCCAGTAGTTTAATGGGACAGGGGGCTTCCTACGAGCAGTACTTC | CASSLMGQGASYEQYF
TRBD2 | NA | TRBJ2-7 | TRBV18 | 15 | TGTGCCAGCTCCCCGCTAGCGGGGGCCCCCTACGAGCAGTACTTC | CASSPLAGAPYEQYF
TRBD1 | NA | TRBJ1-2 | TRBV6-5 | 13 | TGTGCCAGCAGCCTCGACAGGGGCTATGGCTACACCTTC | CASSLDRGYGYTF
NA | once | TRBJ2-5 | TRBV5-4 | 11 | TGTGCCAGCAGCTACCTAGGATCGCAGTACTTC | CASSYLGSQYF
TRBD1 | NA | TRBJ1-1 | TRBV27 | 14 | TGTGCCAGCAGTTTATATGGGACAGGGGGCGAAGCTTTCTTT | CASSLYGTGGEAFF
NA | NA | TRBJ1-1 | TRBV5-5 | 13 | TGTGCCAGCAGCTCACAGAGTAACACTGAAGCTTTCTTT | CASSSQSNTEAFF
TRBD1 | NA | TRBJ1-1 | TRBV6-6 | 16 | TGTGCCAGCAGTTACTCGGGACAGGGGGCGCACACTGAAGCTTTCTTT | CASSYSGQGAHTEAFF
TRBD1 | NA | TRBJ2-7 | TRBV18 | 16 | TGTGCCAGCTCACCACACCCGCGGACAGGCACCTACGAGCAGTACTTC | CASSPHPRTGTYEQYF
TRBD1 | NA | TRBJ2-3 | TRBV7-2 | 15 | TGTGCCAGCAGCTCCGGAGACAGGGACACAGATACGCAGTATTTT | CASSSGDRDTDTQYF
TRBD1 | NA | TRBJ1-2 | TRBV9 | 15 | TGTGCCAGCAGCTTCGAAGGGACAGGGCGGGGTGGCTACACCTTC | CASSFEGTGRGGYTF
NA | NA | TRBJ1-1 | TRBV4-3 | 15 | TGCGCCAGCAGCCCCGGGGCAGGGGAGAACACTGAAGCTTTCTTT | CASSPGAGENTEAFF
NA | NA | TRBJ1-2 | TRBV5-6 | 15 | TGTGCCAGCAGCTTGGAGGCGGGGGCAAGGTATGGCTACACCTTC | CASSLEAGARYGYTF
NA | few | TRBJ1-2 | TRBV6-5 | 13 | TGTGCCAGCAGTCAGACAGCGAACTATGGCTACACCTTC | CASSQTANYGYTF
TRBD2 | once | TRBJ2-3 | TRBV5-1 | 16 | TGCGCCAGCAGTTTGGGCTCTAGCGGATCTTCTAATACGCAGTATTTT | CASSLGSSGSSNTQYF
NA | once | TRBJ2-3 | TRBV2 | 16 | TGTGCCAGCAGTGGGGGCAGGGTTGGGAGCACAGATACGCAGTATTTT | CASSGGRVGSTDTQYF
NA | NA | TRBJ2-3 | TRBV5-5 | 13 | TGTGCCAGCAGCTTGTGGGGGCCGGATACGCAGTATTTT | CASSLWGPDTQYF
TRBD1 | NA | TRBJ2-7 | TRBV4-1 | 15 | TGCGCCAGCAGCCTCGGGACAGACGAATCCTACGAGCAGTACTTC | CASSLGTDESYEQYF
NA | NA | TRBJ1-1 | TRBV2 | 14 | TGTGCCAGCCAGGGACTGACTAAGAACACTGAAGCTTTCTTT | CASQGLTKNTEAFF
NA | once | TRBJ1-1 | TRBV6-1 | 15 | TGTGCCAGCAGTGAGACGGGGGGGGTGGCGACGAAAGCTTTCTTT | CASSETGGVATKAFF
NA | NA | TRBJ2-6 | TRBV18 | 15 | TGTGCCAGCTCACCACCGCGCTCTGGGGCCAACGTCCTGACTTTC | CASSPPRSGANVLTF
NA | few | TRBJ1-4 | TRBV2 | 15 | TGTGCCAGCAGTCCCAGATTGTACCGCGGGGAAAAACTGTTTTTT | CASSPRLYRGEKLFF
TRBD1 | NA | TRBJ2-7 | TRBV2 | 14 | TGTGCCAGCAGCTACAGGGGGCTCTCCTACGAGCAGTGCTTC | CASSYRGLSYEQCF
NA | NA | TRBJ1-4 | TRBV5-1 | 16 | TGCGCCAGCAGCTTGTCGCCGACAGGTACTAATGAAAAACTGTTTTTT | CASSLSPTGTNEKLFF
NA | NA | TRBJ2-7 | TRBV5-1 | 15 | TGCGCCAGCAGCTTGGCCCCCAGGAAAACCTACGAGCAGTACTTC | CASSLAPRKTYEQYF